This passage covers 2 T cell receptor beta chains from one sample sequenced in a study of T cell responses to AZD1222 COVID-19 vaccine. The method was immunoSEQ multiplex PCR; TCRdb's version includes in-frame clones alone and lacks a portion of them. Of more than 150,000 clones listed, 90% are singletons. This specimen consisted of peripheral blood, obtained on day 0 of AZD1222 vaccination. These receptors came from an adult in good health.

V is TRBV11-2 and J is TRBJ2-7; D unresolved. Deletions cut 0 bases from V and 0 bases from J, with 9 bases between. This CDR3 is 15 amino acids long. Germline V gene lookup returns CDR1 SGHAT and CDR2 FQNNGV. CDR3 region: CASSLETGSSYEQYF. The CDR3 bases are TGTGCCAGCAGCTTAGAGACTGGCAGCTCCTACGAGCAGTACTTC.

Only one count was recorded for this clone. The V gene is TRBV29-1, the J gene TRBJ2-3, with 12 bases lining up with TRBD1. With 6 bases clipped from V and 6 bases from J, the junction kept 7 bases outside the gene matches. The CDR3 is 14 amino acids. Germline V gives CDR1 SQVTM, CDR2 ANQGSEA. CDR3 region: CSVGTGGVGDTQYF. In nucleotides, the CDR3 is TGCAGCGTCGGGACAGGGGGCGTAGGTGATACGCAGTATTTT.